This TCR beta chain was observed in a study of regulatory T cells in long-lasting Graves disease. Study results and caveats: Patients with persistent disease showed a bias toward TRBV28, TRBJ1-2 and TRBJ2-5. Examination was confined to peripheral blood, excluding thyroid tissue. Reduced TCR diversity was observed in persistent Graves' patients versus newly diagnosed patients.

CDR1 is SGHKS and CDR2 is YYEKEE in the germline V gene (reference sequence). The CDR3 is 15 residues long. With 4 bases clipped from V and 7 bases from J, the junction kept 12 bases outside the gene matches. Time point indicated: persistent/refractory GD, antithyroid drugs over 5 years with positive TRAb. There was RNA extracted from PBMCs, and the TCR library was made from it. EDTA tubes collected approximately 10 milliliters of peripheral blood. Library construction for TCR beta used iRepertoire HTBI primers and Arm-PCR of CDR3 regions. TCRdb analysed the multiplex PCR reads with MiXCR anew, one entry per CDR3 protein. This sample yields 600,000 to 850,000 distinct CDR3 sequences, of which about 32% are seen a single time; roughly 41% belongs to the top ten. This clonotype showed up many times. Antigen: not known.

The chain couples TRBV5-5 to TRBJ1-2, with 8 positions matching TRBD1. This TCR was recovered from a female donor with Graves disease. The sequencing here drew on peripheral blood mononuclear cells (PBMCs), taken when the disease was refractory, from a patient treated with antithyroid drugs. This chain's CDR3 is CASSMDRVGLGGYTF. The CDR3 nucleotides are TGTGCCAGCAGCATGGACAGGGTCGGCCTCGGTGGCTACACCTTC.